These T cell receptor beta chains were read from a single sample in a study of blood T cell repertoires in COVID-19. Assay used: immunoSEQ multiplex PCR; TCRdb lists only in-frame clones, some missing. The sample yields 200,000 to 250,000 clones, roughly 80% seen once. The specimen was peripheral blood. These TCRs come from a woman aged 18-29 years with acute or convalescent COVID-19. Both conserved end residues are part of each CDR3. D genes are given only for firm matches. Clone size is stated in some rows and not others, as once, few, many or a class when expanded.

v_gene: TRBV28
d_gene: TRBD2
abundance: -
j_gene: TRBJ2-2
CDR3nt: TGTGCCAGCAGTTTTCGCTCTTATCTAGCGGGAGGGCCCCTCATCGACACCGGGGAGCTGTTTTTT
CDR3aa: CASSFRSYLAGGPLIDTGELFF

v_gene: TRBV25-1
d_gene: -
abundance: -
j_gene: TRBJ2-6
CDR3nt: TGTGCCAGCAGTGTCGGTGGGGCCAACGTCCTGACTTTC
CDR3aa: CASSVGGANVLTF

v_gene: TRBV5-4
d_gene: TRBD2
abundance: -
j_gene: TRBJ2-7
CDR3nt: TGTGCCAGCAGCAAACCCTCGGGTCTCCGCGGGAGGCCCGGCGAGCAGTACTTC
CDR3aa: CASSKPSGLRGRPGEQYF

v_gene: TRBV9
d_gene: -
abundance: -
j_gene: TRBJ2-1
CDR3nt: TGTGCCAGCAGCCCCCGCTTGGCTAGCAATGAGCAGTTCTTC
CDR3aa: CASSPRLASNEQFF

v_gene: TRBV6-5
d_gene: -
abundance: once
j_gene: TRBJ2-5
CDR3nt: TGTGCCAGCAGAAGGACACTGGGGGGACGGGAGACCCAGTACTTC
CDR3aa: CASRRTLGGRETQYF

v_gene: TRBV6-6
d_gene: TRBD1
abundance: -
j_gene: TRBJ1-5
CDR3nt: TGTGCCAGCAGTTCGGGACAGGGAGGTCAGCCCCAGCATTTT
CDR3aa: CASSSGQGGQPQHF

v_gene: TRBV2
d_gene: TRBD2
abundance: -
j_gene: TRBJ2-7
CDR3nt: TGTGCCAGCAGTGAAGGAGGACTAGCCTACGAGCAGTACTTC
CDR3aa: CASSEGGLAYEQYF

v_gene: TRBV7-2
d_gene: -
abundance: -
j_gene: TRBJ2-7
CDR3nt: TGTGCCAGCAGCTTACCAGGGGCTAGCGAGCAGTACTTC
CDR3aa: CASSLPGASEQYF

v_gene: TRBV28
d_gene: TRBD2
abundance: -
j_gene: TRBJ2-7
CDR3nt: TGTGCCAGCAGTTTAGGGGGGAGCGGGAGTTGGGAGCAGTACTTC
CDR3aa: CASSLGGSGSWEQYF

v_gene: TRBV18
d_gene: -
abundance: -
j_gene: TRBJ1-4
CDR3nt: TGTGCCAGCTCACCACGGCAGGGCTTGGACGAAAAACTGTTTTTT
CDR3aa: CASSPRQGLDEKLFF

v_gene: TRBV7-9
d_gene: -
abundance: -
j_gene: TRBJ1-2
CDR3nt: TGTGCCAGCAGCCTACAGGGAGGGGAGGGCTACACCTTC
CDR3aa: CASSLQGGEGYTF

v_gene: TRBV11-2
d_gene: TRBD2
abundance: -
j_gene: TRBJ2-1
CDR3nt: TGTGCCAGCAGCTTCAGGACTAGGGCCTACAATGAGCAGTTCTTC
CDR3aa: CASSFRTRAYNEQFF

v_gene: TRBV24-1
d_gene: -
abundance: -
j_gene: TRBJ2-1
CDR3nt: TGTGCCACCAGTATGGGGGGTTACAATGAGCAGTTCTTC
CDR3aa: CATSMGGYNEQFF

v_gene: TRBV19
d_gene: TRBD1
abundance: few
j_gene: TRBJ1-6
CDR3nt: TGTGCCAGTAGTCCGACAGGGGGCATACCCCTCCACTTT
CDR3aa: CASSPTGGIPLHF

v_gene: TRBV7-3
d_gene: TRBD1
abundance: once
j_gene: TRBJ2-5
CDR3nt: TGTGCCAGCAGCTCACAGGGGGCACTTCTCGCGGCCCAGTACTTC
CDR3aa: CASSSQGALLAAQYF

v_gene: TRBV24-1
d_gene: TRBD1
abundance: once
j_gene: TRBJ2-7
CDR3nt: TGTGCCACCAGCGGGACAGGGAAAGGATACGAGCAGTACTTC
CDR3aa: CATSGTGKGYEQYF

v_gene: TRBV5-1
d_gene: TRBD1
abundance: -
j_gene: TRBJ2-5
CDR3nt: TGCGCCAGCAGTAGGGACAGTCCCCAAGAGACCCAGTACTTC
CDR3aa: CASSRDSPQETQYF

v_gene: TRBV5-1
d_gene: -
abundance: few
j_gene: TRBJ1-6
CDR3nt: TGCGCCAGCAGCTTGGGGGCAGGGGTAGTAACACCCCTCCACTTT
CDR3aa: CASSLGAGVVTPLHF

v_gene: TRBV27
d_gene: -
abundance: -
j_gene: TRBJ2-5
CDR3nt: TGTGCCAGCCGAGAAGTGACTCCCAGTGAGACCCAGTACTTC
CDR3aa: CASREVTPSETQYF

v_gene: TRBV6-5
d_gene: -
abundance: -
j_gene: TRBJ1-2
CDR3nt: TGTGCCAGCCGGACTACTTTCGACTATGGCTACACCTTC
CDR3aa: CASRTTFDYGYTF

v_gene: TRBV30
d_gene: -
abundance: few
j_gene: TRBJ1-2
CDR3nt: TGTGCCTGGAGTGTAAGGGGGTTCTATGGCTACACCTTC
CDR3aa: CAWSVRGFYGYTF

v_gene: TRBV28
d_gene: -
abundance: once
j_gene: TRBJ2-1
CDR3nt: TGTGCCAGCAGGCCGCCTTTATGGGCGGGGTACAGTGAGCAGTTCTTC
CDR3aa: CASRPPLWAGYSEQFF

v_gene: TRBV21-1
d_gene: -
abundance: -
j_gene: TRBJ2-7
CDR3nt: TGTGCCAGCAGCAGCCCCGGGACTAGAAAATACGAGCAGTACTTC
CDR3aa: CASSSPGTRKYEQYF

v_gene: TRBV4-3
d_gene: -
abundance: -
j_gene: TRBJ1-3
CDR3nt: TGCGCCAGCAGCCAAGATTGGCCATTGGGAAACACCATATATTTT
CDR3aa: CASSQDWPLGNTIYF

v_gene: TRBV5-5
d_gene: -
abundance: -
j_gene: TRBJ2-5
CDR3nt: TGTGCCAGCAGCTTGGCCTCAGCCGGCGGGACCCAGTACTTC
CDR3aa: CASSLASAGGTQYF

v_gene: TRBV5-1
d_gene: TRBD2
abundance: -
j_gene: TRBJ2-5
CDR3nt: TGCGCCAGCAGCACATTAGCGGGAGGTCCAGAGACCCAGTACTTC
CDR3aa: CASSTLAGGPETQYF

v_gene: TRBV2
d_gene: TRBD1
abundance: -
j_gene: TRBJ2-7
CDR3nt: TGTGCCAGCAGACAGGGACAGGCAGGTTTCTACGAGCAGTACTTC
CDR3aa: CASRQGQAGFYEQYF

v_gene: TRBV24-1
d_gene: TRBD1
abundance: -
j_gene: TRBJ1-2
CDR3nt: TGTGCCACCAGTGGGGGACAGAGCAACTATGGCTACACCTTC
CDR3aa: CATSGGQSNYGYTF

v_gene: TRBV7-2
d_gene: TRBD2
abundance: -
j_gene: TRBJ2-1
CDR3nt: TGTGCCAGCAGCCCCTGGCGGGAGGGCCTCGTTGAGCAGTTCTTC
CDR3aa: CASSPWREGLVEQFF

v_gene: TRBV13
d_gene: TRBD1
abundance: -
j_gene: TRBJ1-1
CDR3nt: TGTGCCAGCAGCCTTAACATAGACAGGGGGCCTGAAGCTTTCTTT
CDR3aa: CASSLNIDRGPEAFF

v_gene: TRBV11-2
d_gene: TRBD1
abundance: -
j_gene: TRBJ1-2
CDR3nt: TGTGCCAGCAGCTTAGGGACAGGTCGGACTTTCTATGGCTACACCTTC
CDR3aa: CASSLGTGRTFYGYTF

v_gene: TRBV5-1
d_gene: TRBD2
abundance: -
j_gene: TRBJ2-1
CDR3nt: TGCGCCAGCAGCTTTACTAGCGGGAGGATGGGTGAGCAGTTCTTC
CDR3aa: CASSFTSGRMGEQFF

v_gene: TRBV19
d_gene: -
abundance: few
j_gene: TRBJ1-1
CDR3nt: TGTGCCAGTAGTATCGGTAGGAACACTGAAGCTTTCTTT
CDR3aa: CASSIGRNTEAFF

v_gene: TRBV30
d_gene: -
abundance: many
j_gene: TRBJ1-5
CDR3nt: TGTGCCTGGAGTCCGCCGGGGGGGGATCAGCCCCAGCATTTT
CDR3aa: CAWSPPGGDQPQHF

v_gene: TRBV7-2
d_gene: TRBD1
abundance: -
j_gene: TRBJ2-7
CDR3nt: TGTGCCAGCAGCCGCACCGGGACAGCCTCGGGGGAGCAGTACTTC
CDR3aa: CASSRTGTASGEQYF

v_gene: TRBV6-5
d_gene: -
abundance: -
j_gene: TRBJ1-6
CDR3nt: TGTGCCAGCAGTTACGATGGGGCTATGGGTTCACCCCTCCACTTT
CDR3aa: CASSYDGAMGSPLHF

v_gene: TRBV7-8
d_gene: TRBD1
abundance: -
j_gene: TRBJ2-1
CDR3nt: TGTGCCAGCAGTTCCGGGACAGGGGGATGGAATGAGCAGTTCTTC
CDR3aa: CASSSGTGGWNEQFF

v_gene: TRBV30
d_gene: TRBD2
abundance: few
j_gene: TRBJ2-5
CDR3nt: TGTGCCTGGAGCACCGGGACTAGCGGAGAGACCCAGTACTTC
CDR3aa: CAWSTGTSGETQYF

v_gene: TRBV6-5
d_gene: TRBD1
abundance: once
j_gene: TRBJ2-5
CDR3nt: TGTGCCAGCAGTTTCTGGGACAGGGCCCAAGAGACCCAGTACTTC
CDR3aa: CASSFWDRAQETQYF

v_gene: TRBV6-5
d_gene: TRBD1
abundance: -
j_gene: TRBJ1-2
CDR3nt: TGTGCCAGCAGTACCCCACGGACAGGGTCGGCTGGCTACACCTTC
CDR3aa: CASSTPRTGSAGYTF

v_gene: TRBV6-5
d_gene: TRBD1
abundance: once
j_gene: TRBJ1-6
CDR3nt: TGTGCCAGCAGTTACCAGGGGGTATACTCACCCCTCCACTTT
CDR3aa: CASSYQGVYSPLHF

v_gene: TRBV3-1/TRBV3-2
d_gene: -
abundance: -
j_gene: TRBJ1-2
CDR3nt: TGTGCCAGCAGCCAAGGACAGAAGCTGTATGGCTACACCTTC
CDR3aa: CASSQGQKLYGYTF

v_gene: TRBV24-1
d_gene: -
abundance: -
j_gene: TRBJ2-2
CDR3nt: TGTGCCACCAGTGATCCCGGGACACCGAACACCGGGGAGCTGTTTTTT
CDR3aa: CATSDPGTPNTGELFF

v_gene: TRBV6-2/TRBV6-3
d_gene: TRBD1
abundance: -
j_gene: TRBJ1-1
CDR3nt: TGTGCCAGCAGTTCCTGGACAGGGGCGAACACTGAAGCTTTCTTT
CDR3aa: CASSSWTGANTEAFF

v_gene: TRBV10-1
d_gene: -
abundance: -
j_gene: TRBJ2-1
CDR3nt: TGCGCCGGGGGGACTCCCTACAATGAGCAGTTCTTC
CDR3aa: CAGGTPYNEQFF

v_gene: TRBV6-2/TRBV6-3
d_gene: TRBD1
abundance: few
j_gene: TRBJ2-7
CDR3nt: TGTGCCAGCAGCCGACAGGGGCGCCACGAGCAGTACTTC
CDR3aa: CASSRQGRHEQYF

v_gene: TRBV6-1
d_gene: TRBD2
abundance: -
j_gene: TRBJ2-1
CDR3nt: TGTGCCAGCAGTGAAATCCTAGCGGGCTACAATGAGCAGTTCTTC
CDR3aa: CASSEILAGYNEQFF

v_gene: TRBV9
d_gene: -
abundance: -
j_gene: TRBJ1-2
CDR3nt: TGTGCCAGCAGCGTAGGGAGGGGGGGCGCTTACGGCTACACCTTC
CDR3aa: CASSVGRGGAYGYTF

v_gene: TRBV11-2
d_gene: -
abundance: -
j_gene: TRBJ2-5
CDR3nt: TGTGCCAGCAGCGCCACCGTCGGGGAGACCCAGTACTTC
CDR3aa: CASSATVGETQYF

v_gene: TRBV30
d_gene: TRBD2
abundance: -
j_gene: TRBJ2-3
CDR3nt: TGTGCCTGGACTCCGGGACTAGCTGCAGATACGCAGTATTTT
CDR3aa: CAWTPGLAADTQYF

v_gene: TRBV12-2
d_gene: -
abundance: few
j_gene: TRBJ2-1
CDR3nt: TGTGCAAGTCGCTTAGGCCCACACAGGGAGGGCAAAAGCTCCTACAATGAGCAGTTCTTC
CDR3aa: CASRLGPHREGKSSYNEQFF

v_gene: TRBV3-1/TRBV3-2
d_gene: TRBD2
abundance: -
j_gene: TRBJ2-1
CDR3nt: TGTGCCAGCAGCCCGTTCCTGAGCGGGAGCCCCTACAATGAGCAGTTCTTC
CDR3aa: CASSPFLSGSPYNEQFF

v_gene: TRBV10-3
d_gene: -
abundance: -
j_gene: TRBJ2-1
CDR3nt: TGTGCCATCAGTGAGTCGTTAGCGCAATCCTACAATGAGCAGTTCTTC
CDR3aa: CAISESLAQSYNEQFF

v_gene: TRBV6-5
d_gene: TRBD1
abundance: -
j_gene: TRBJ1-2
CDR3nt: TGTGCCAGCAGTTACTCGGGACAGGGTGCTGGCTACACCTTC
CDR3aa: CASSYSGQGAGYTF

v_gene: TRBV19
d_gene: -
abundance: -
j_gene: TRBJ2-5
CDR3nt: TGTGCCAGTAGCAAATGGGCCAGGCGCACCGACGAGACCCAGTACTTC
CDR3aa: CASSKWARRTDETQYF

v_gene: TRBV10-2
d_gene: -
abundance: once
j_gene: TRBJ2-1
CDR3nt: TGCGCCAGCATGCCGAGCTCCTACAATGAGCAGTTCTTC
CDR3aa: CASMPSSYNEQFF

v_gene: TRBV24-1
d_gene: -
abundance: -
j_gene: TRBJ2-2
CDR3nt: TGTGCCACCAGTGATGCCAGGAACACCGGGGAGCTGTTTTTT
CDR3aa: CATSDARNTGELFF